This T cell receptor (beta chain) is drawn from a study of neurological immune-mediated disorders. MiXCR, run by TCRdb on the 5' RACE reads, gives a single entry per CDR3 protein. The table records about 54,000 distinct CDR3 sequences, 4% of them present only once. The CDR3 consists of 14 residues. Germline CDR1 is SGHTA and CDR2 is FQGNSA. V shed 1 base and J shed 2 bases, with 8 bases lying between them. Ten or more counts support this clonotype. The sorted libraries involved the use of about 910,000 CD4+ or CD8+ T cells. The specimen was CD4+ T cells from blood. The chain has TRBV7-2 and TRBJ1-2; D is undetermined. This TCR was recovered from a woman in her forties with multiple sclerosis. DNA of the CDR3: TGTGCCAGCAGCTTAGTTCGGATCAACTATGGCTACACCTTC. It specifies CASSLVRINYGYTF. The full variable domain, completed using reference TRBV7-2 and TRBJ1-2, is GAGVSQSPSNKVTEKGKDVELRCDPISGHTALYWYRQSLGQGLEFLIYFQGNSAPDKSGLPSDRFSAERTGGSVSTLTIQRTQQEDSAVYLCASSLVRINYGYTFGSGTRLTVV.